This entry is about one TCR beta chain. The antigen remains undetermined. The CDR3 covers 19 residues. Germline CDR1 reads MGHRA; CDR2 reads YSYEKL. V lost 0 bases to trimming and J lost 6 bases; unmatched junction nucleotides: 10. This entry belongs to a study of siplizumab effects on memory and regulatory T cells. Libraries were prepared by immunoSEQ multiplex PCR; TCRdb keeps only in-frame clonotypes and omits some of them. The sample yields 90,000 to 95,000 clones, 95% to 97% seen once. Points from the study as a whole: Under siplizumab, alloreactive sequences traced to unstimulated CD4+ memory cells were significantly reduced. Most alloreactive clones went unmapped to unstimulated subsets; only a minor fraction mapped. Roughly 75-97% of proliferating clones (CD4+ or CD8+) could not be assigned a naive or memory phenotype. The apparent diversity of naive T cells exceeded that of memory cells, and naive T cells seemed to make a major contribution to the alloresponse.

The gene calls are TRBV4-1 and TRBJ2-3; 15 nucleotides align to TRBD2. The receptor was derived from a human donor in good health. The sequenced material came from naive CD4+ T cells sorted from blood. The CDR3 region is CASSQESAGTSGGTDTQYF. The CDR3 DNA sequence: TGCGCCAGCAGCCAAGAATCGGCAGGGACTAGCGGGGGGACCGATACGCAGTATTTT.